Given below is one TCR beta chain in context. This record belongs to a study of monozygotic twins with inflammatory bowel disease. TCRdb re-analyzed the 5' RACE reads; it lists each CDR3 protein once, without DNA. This sample's table reports more than 120,000 distinct CDR3 sequences. The sequence derives from a human donor with ulcerative colitis or Crohn's disease, or a healthy co-twin of an affected twin (not recorded which). The sequencing input was blood.

The CDR3 reads CASTQSNQPQHF. The V call is TRBV28, the J call TRBJ1-5. CDR3 length: 12 amino acids. Germline-derived CDR1 and CDR2 are MDHEN and SYDVKM.